This T cell receptor (beta chain) was recorded in a study of blood T cell repertoires in COVID-19. Study-wide background: The samples span acute and convalescent COVID-19 from the United States, Italy and Spain. The analysed material was cDNA or gDNA that came from T cells, B-cell-depleted T cells, or PBMCs.

Authors' processing steps: Using reference gene primer amplification, nucleated cell counts were estimated. The table came from immunoSEQ multiplex PCR; TCRdb's copy has only in-frame clones and leaves some out. From that table come the V and J calls and clone size; the DNA was used to work out D and trimming. The top ten hold roughly 2.9% of the sample, which has approximately 200,000 clones, approximately 90% seen once. Germline V gene lookup returns CDR1 SGHTS and CDR2 YDEGEE. The V segment lost 6 bases and the J segment 6 bases; nucleotides outside the gene matches: 5. There are 15 residues in the CDR3.

Sequencing was done on a sample of peripheral blood. This receptor was identified in a woman aged 25-40 years with active or convalescent COVID-19. The chain is built from TRBV5-8 and TRBJ2-1, with 14 bases matching TRBD2. The chain's CDR3 is CASTMGTSGGNEQFF. The CDR3 DNA is TGTGCCAGCACTATGGGGACTAGCGGGGGCAATGAGCAGTTCTTC.